Listed here is a single TCR beta chain. This clonotype was counted ten times or more. No cognate antigen has been identified for it. The record has no base qualities; no much larger clone is one base away. The sample belongs to a study of T-cell reconstitution after alpha-beta-depleted transplantation in children listed by TCRdb under 2016. With respect to the entire study: The study quantitatively tracked T-cell immune reconstitution after TCRalphabeta/CD19-depleted allogeneic hematopoietic cell transplantation in children using TCR repertoire profiling.

Library generation was performed with PCR. These reads were obtained on an Illumina HiSeq 2500. TCR libraries were prepared with molecular barcoding, using unique molecular identifiers to normalize TCRbeta repertoire quantification. TCRdb's own reprocessing of the public reads used fastp at Q25 and MiXCR and kept productive beta chains. CDR3 protein duplicates are merged, each entry listing the most common genes and DNA. The sample profile shows roughly 170,000 distinct CDR3 sequences; approximately 6.8% of them were found once. The ten largest clones take up around 2.7% of the sample. The sample was PBMCs from the stem cell graft donor, taken from the stem cell graft. This clonotype originated in a human donor who donated a stem cell graft to a child with Wiskott-Aldrich syndrome.

CDR3 protein: CASSLGTERKFF. The nucleotide sequence is given as TGTGCCAGCAGCTTAGGAACGGAGAGGAAGTTCTTC. The chain couples TRBV7-2 to TRBJ2-1; there is no confident call for the D gene. Per the germline V gene, SGHTA is the CDR1 and FQGNSA is the CDR2. V was cut back by 1 base and J by 14 bases, leaving a gap of 12 bases between them. From its cysteine to its phenylalanine, the CDR3 spans 12 amino acids. This entry keeps only the CDR3 DNA: 36 bases, framed from base 1. Reference TRBV7-2 and TRBJ2-1 genes cover what lies past the CDR3, so the full variable domain is GAGVSQSPSNKVTEKGKDVELRCDPISGHTALYWYRQSLGQGLEFLIYFQGNSAPDKSGLPSDRFSAERTGGSVSTLTIQRTQQEDSAVYLCASSLGTERKFFGPGTRLTVL.